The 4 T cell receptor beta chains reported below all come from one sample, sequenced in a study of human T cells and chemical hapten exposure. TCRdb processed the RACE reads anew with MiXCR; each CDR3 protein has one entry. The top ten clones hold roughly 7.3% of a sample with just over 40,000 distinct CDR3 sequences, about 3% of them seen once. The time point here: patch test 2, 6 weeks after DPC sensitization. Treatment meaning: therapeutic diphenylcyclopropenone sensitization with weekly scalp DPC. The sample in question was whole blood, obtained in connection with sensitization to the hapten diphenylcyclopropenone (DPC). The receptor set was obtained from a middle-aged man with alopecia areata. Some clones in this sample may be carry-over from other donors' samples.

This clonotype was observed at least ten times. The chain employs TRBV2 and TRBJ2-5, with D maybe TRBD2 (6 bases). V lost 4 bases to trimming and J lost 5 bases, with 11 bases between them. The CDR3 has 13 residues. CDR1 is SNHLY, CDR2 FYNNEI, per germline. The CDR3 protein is CASSVGGTETQYF. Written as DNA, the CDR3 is TGTGCCAGCAGTGTCGGAGGGACGGAGACCCAGTACTTC.

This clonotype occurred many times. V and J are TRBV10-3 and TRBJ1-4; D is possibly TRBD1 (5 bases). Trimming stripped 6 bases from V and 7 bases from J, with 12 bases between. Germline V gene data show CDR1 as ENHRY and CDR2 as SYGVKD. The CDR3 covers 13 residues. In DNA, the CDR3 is TGTGCCATCAGGGTGGGGCCAGGTGAAAAACTGTTTTTT. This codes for CAIRVGPGEKLFF.

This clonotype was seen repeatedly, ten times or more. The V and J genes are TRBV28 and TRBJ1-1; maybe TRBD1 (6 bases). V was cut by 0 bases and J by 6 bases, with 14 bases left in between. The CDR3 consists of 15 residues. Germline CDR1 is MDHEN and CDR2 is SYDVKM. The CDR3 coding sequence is TGTGCCAGCAGTTTATGGACAGGCGATTATTCTGAAGCTTTCTTT. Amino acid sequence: CASSLWTGDYSEAFF.

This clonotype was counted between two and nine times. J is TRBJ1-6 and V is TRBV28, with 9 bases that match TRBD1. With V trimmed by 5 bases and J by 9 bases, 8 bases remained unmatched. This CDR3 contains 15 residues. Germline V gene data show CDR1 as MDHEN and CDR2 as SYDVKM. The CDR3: CASSLTGGAGSPLHF. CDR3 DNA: TGTGCCAGCAGTCTCACAGGGGGCGCAGGTTCACCCCTCCACTTT.